A selection of T cell receptor beta chains follows, all from one sample in a study of technical replicates of blood from several donors. This table comes from immunoSEQ multiplex PCR, and its TCRdb copy is limited to in-frame clones, with some not included. The table has approximately 79,000 clones, approximately 96% seen once. The sample taken for sequencing was T cells isolated from PBMCs. The receptors were gathered from a human donor in good health. Each CDR3 is given with its conserved first and last residue. The D gene is left open where the match is weak. The size field is filled for only some rows; it gives once, few, many or a size class.

v_call,d_call,clone_size,j_call,cdr3_nt,cdr3_aa
TRBV9,NA,NA,TRBJ2-3,TGTGCCAGCAGCGTAGCCCCGGGGGACGGGGATACAGATACGCAGTATTTT,CASSVAPGDGDTDTQYF
TRBV7-8,NA,NA,TRBJ1-5,TGTGCCAGCAGCCAACAGGGAGGCAATCAGCCCCAGCATTTT,CASSQQGGNQPQHF
TRBV5-6,TRBD1,NA,TRBJ2-3,TGTGCCAGCAGCTTGCCGGGACAGGGGACAGATACGCAGTATTTT,CASSLPGQGTDTQYF
TRBV4-1,TRBD1,NA,TRBJ2-7,TGCGCCAGCAGCCAACCAGGACAGGGGTACAACGAGCAGTACTTC,CASSQPGQGYNEQYF
TRBV21-1,NA,NA,TRBJ2-7,TGTGCCAGCAGCAAAAGTAGACAAGCGCGGGAGAGCGACGAGCAGTACTTC,CASSKSRQARESDEQYF
TRBV7-8,TRBD2,once,TRBJ2-3,TGTGCCAGCAGTTCTAGCGGGAGGGCCGAAGATACGCAGTATTTT,CASSSSGRAEDTQYF
TRBV9,NA,NA,TRBJ2-5,TGTGCCAGCAGCGTAGATAACGGCGGCCGGACCCAGTACTTC,CASSVDNGGRTQYF
TRBV5-4,TRBD1,NA,TRBJ2-7,TGTGCCAGCCGCCGGGACAGGCGCGACGAGCAGTACTTC,CASRRDRRDEQYF
TRBV2,NA,NA,TRBJ2-3,TGTGCCAGCAGTGACCCCGGACAGATAACAGATACGCAGTATTTT,CASSDPGQITDTQYF
TRBV29-1,TRBD2,NA,TRBJ2-7,TGCAGCGTTGAGGTAGCGGGATTTTACGAGCAGTACTTC,CSVEVAGFYEQYF
TRBV9,NA,NA,TRBJ1-5,TGTGCCAGCAGCGTAGCCAGGGATCAGCCCCAGCATTTT,CASSVARDQPQHF
TRBV18,TRBD1,NA,TRBJ2-3,TGTGCCAGCTCACATGGGACGAGGGACAGTCCTAGCACAGATACGCAGTATTTT,CASSHGTRDSPSTDTQYF
TRBV5-5,NA,once,TRBJ2-7,TGTGCCAGCAGCTTGTCGCAAGGACTAAACTACGAGCAGTACTTC,CASSLSQGLNYEQYF
TRBV6-6,TRBD2,NA,TRBJ2-1,TGTGCCAGCAGTTACTCCCTGGGACTAGCGAATGAGCAGTTCTTC,CASSYSLGLANEQFF
TRBV5-1,TRBD2,NA,TRBJ2-1,TGCGCCAGCAGCTTGGCACTAGCGGCCTACAATGAGCAGTTCTTC,CASSLALAAYNEQFF
TRBV5-6,TRBD1,NA,TRBJ2-7,TGTGCCAGCAGCTGGGACAGATCGTACGAGCAGTACTTC,CASSWDRSYEQYF
TRBV6-5,NA,NA,TRBJ1-5,TGTGCCAGCAGCCCCTGGGGGGGGCTTGAGCCCCAGCATTTT,CASSPWGGLEPQHF
TRBV7-2,NA,NA,TRBJ2-7,TGTGCCAGCAGCTTAAGGGGTTATAGCGGATACGAGCAGTACTTC,CASSLRGYSGYEQYF
TRBV5-8,NA,NA,TRBJ2-7,TGTGCCAGCCCGGAGACTTCCTACGAGCAGTACTTC,CASPETSYEQYF
TRBV2,TRBD1,NA,TRBJ2-5,TGTGCCAGCAGTGTTGACAGGGGGGTCCAAGAGACCCAGTACTTC,CASSVDRGVQETQYF
TRBV20-1,NA,NA,TRBJ2-7,TGCAGTGCCAGGGACTACGAGCAGTACTTC,CSARDYEQYF
TRBV11-2,NA,NA,TRBJ1-2,TGTGCCAGCAGCCCGACAGGCAATGGCTACACCTTC,CASSPTGNGYTF
TRBV5-1,NA,NA,TRBJ2-3,TGCGCCAGCAGCTTCCTAACCATCACAGATACGCAGTATTTT,CASSFLTITDTQYF
TRBV4-1,NA,NA,TRBJ2-3,TGCGCCAGCAGCCTTCCTGGCAGCACAGATACGCAGTATTTT,CASSLPGSTDTQYF
TRBV6-5,TRBD1,NA,TRBJ1-1,TGTGCCAGCACCTCGCCAGGGGGAAGAACTGAAGCTTTCTTT,CASTSPGGRTEAFF
TRBV28,NA,NA,TRBJ1-1,TGTGCCAGCAGTTTCCATAGGCAGGGGAACACTGAAGCTTTCTTT,CASSFHRQGNTEAFF
TRBV6-5,NA,NA,TRBJ2-1,TGTGCCAGCAGTTACTATACGGGGAATGAGCAGTTCTTC,CASSYYTGNEQFF
TRBV4-3,TRBD1,NA,TRBJ1-1,TGCGCCAGCAGCCGAGTAGACAGGGATATCACTGAAGCTTTCTTT,CASSRVDRDITEAFF
TRBV28,TRBD1,NA,TRBJ1-5,TGTGCCAGCAGGTGGACAGGGGGAAGCCAGCCCCAGCATTTT,CASRWTGGSQPQHF
TRBV10-3,NA,NA,TRBJ1-1,TGTGCCATCAGTGAGACAGGATACACTGAAGCTTTCTTT,CAISETGYTEAFF
TRBV4-1,NA,NA,TRBJ1-2,TGCGCCAGCAGCCAAGATCCCAGGGGAAACTATGGCTACACCTTC,CASSQDPRGNYGYTF
TRBV27,NA,once,TRBJ1-1,TGTGCCAGCACCAGTCAGGGGCACACTGAAGCTTTCTTT,CASTSQGHTEAFF
TRBV4-1,TRBD1,NA,TRBJ1-1,TGCGCCAGCAGCCAAGATCGCCGGGAAACTGGGACAGACACTGAAGCTTTCTTT,CASSQDRRETGTDTEAFF
TRBV27,NA,NA,TRBJ2-2,TGTGCCAGCAGTTTTTCGGCAGGGGTCACCGGGGAGCTGTTTTTT,CASSFSAGVTGELFF
TRBV19,NA,NA,TRBJ1-2,TGTGCCAGTAGTATAAGGGCAGGGAATGGCTACACCTTC,CASSIRAGNGYTF
TRBV21-1,NA,NA,TRBJ2-7,TGTGCCAGCAGCAAAGCGCAAGGTCCGGGCTACGAGCAGTACTTC,CASSKAQGPGYEQYF
TRBV6-5,NA,NA,TRBJ1-4,TGTGCCAGCAGTTACCAGTCCTCAACTAATGAAAAACTGTTTTTT,CASSYQSSTNEKLFF
TRBV9,NA,NA,TRBJ2-1,TGTGCCAGCAGCCCAAGGAGAGTCAGCATCGAGCAGTTCTTC,CASSPRRVSIEQFF
TRBV30,TRBD2,NA,TRBJ2-3,TGTGCCTGGAGTCGAAGACTAGCGGAAGATACGCAGTATTTT,CAWSRRLAEDTQYF
TRBV11-2,TRBD1,NA,TRBJ2-5,TGTGCCAGCAGCTCACAGGGGCAAGAGACCCAGTACTTC,CASSSQGQETQYF
TRBV19,NA,NA,TRBJ1-5,TGTGCCAGTAGTATAACGGGGAATCAGCCCCAGCATTTT,CASSITGNQPQHF
TRBV6-4,TRBD2,NA,TRBJ2-1,TGTGCCAGCAGTGACTCAACTAGCGGGTACAATGAGCAGTTCTTC,CASSDSTSGYNEQFF
TRBV14,TRBD2,NA,TRBJ2-5,TGTGCCAGCAGCCACCCGGGAGGGCCCGAGGAGACCCAGTACTTC,CASSHPGGPEETQYF
TRBV10-3,NA,NA,TRBJ2-1,TGTGCCATCAGTGAGTACGGACTAAACTACAATGAGCAGTTCTTC,CAISEYGLNYNEQFF
TRBV5-6,TRBD2,NA,TRBJ2-7,TGTGCCAGTAACCCAATAAACCGGGACTACCCCTACGAGCAGTACTTC,CASNPINRDYPYEQYF
TRBV6-6,TRBD2,NA,TRBJ2-3,TGTGCCAGCAGAACTAGCGGCCTCACAGATACGCAGTATTTT,CASRTSGLTDTQYF
TRBV30,NA,NA,TRBJ2-7,TGTGCCTGGAATCGGCCGGGGGAGCAGTACTTC,CAWNRPGEQYF
TRBV2,TRBD1,NA,TRBJ1-1,TGTGCCAGCAGCGTAATTACAGGGGGCACTGAAGCTTTCTTT,CASSVITGGTEAFF
TRBV4-3,TRBD1,NA,TRBJ2-3,TGCGCCAGCAGCCAACGGACAGGGCCCGTCACGGATACGCAGTATTTT,CASSQRTGPVTDTQYF